This T cell receptor beta chain was found in a study of regulatory T cells in long-lasting Graves disease. Stated time point: newly diagnosed GD, antithyroid drugs for less than 3 months. Isolated PBMC RNA provided the starting material for the TCR library. CDR3 regions were amplified by Arm-PCR using iRepertoire HTBI primers to build TCR beta libraries. TCRdb analysed the multiplex PCR reads with MiXCR anew, one entry per CDR3 protein. The data hold more than 300,000 distinct CDR3 sequences, with around 15% observed a single time. V was trimmed by 0 bases and J by 3 bases, leaving 6 bases between them. The CDR3 runs to 13 residues. Germline V gives CDR1 LNHNV, CDR2 YYDKDF (reference sequence). In this sample, this clonotype turned up many times.

The chain couples TRBV15 to TRBJ2-7; unclear D gene. Sequencing used peripheral blood mononuclear cells (PBMCs), obtained at new diagnosis, from a patient treated with antithyroid drugs. The origin of this receptor is a female donor with Graves disease. The CDR3 sequence: CATSRDRDYEQYF. Written as DNA, the CDR3 is TGTGCCACCAGCAGAGATCGAGACTACGAGCAGTACTTC.